These 17 T cell receptor beta chains came from one sample sequenced in a study of CD8 T cells in Susac syndrome (dated by TCRdb to the late 2010s). Libraries were built with the immunoSEQ multiplex PCR assay. RNA was extracted using the RNeasy kit, and 0.5 to 1 microgram was reverse transcribed with random hexamers. TCRdb reanalyzed the raw reads on its own, using fastp at Q25 for trimming and MiXCR for clone calling, and kept in-frame beta chains. CDR3 protein sequences are deduplicated, and each keeps its most common genes and DNA. In all, the sample holds about 140,000 distinct CDR3 sequences, and around 96% of those were seen once. The ten largest clones add up to 0.095% to 0.14% of the sample. Sequencing was carried out using CD4+ T cells from PBMCs. Receptors originate from a human donor with multiple sclerosis.

This chain links TRBV6-1 with TRBJ2-3; no clear D. This CDR3 comprises 13 residues. The germline V gene has CDR1 MNHNS and CDR2 SASEGT. V lost 6 bases to trimming and J lost 6 bases, with 13 bases between them. Written as DNA, the CDR3 is TGTGCCAGCAGCGCTAACCCCCTTGATACGCAGTATTTT. This sequence encodes CASSANPLDTQYF.

This chain connects TRBV9 to TRBJ1-1, with TRBD1 as a possible D gene (5 bases). This CDR3 spans 14 amino acids. Looked up from germline, CDR1 is SGDLS and CDR2 is YYNGEE. Trimming removed 1 base at V and 0 bases at J, with 7 bases between. The CDR3 region is CASSVSGMNTEAFF. CDR3 nucleotide sequence: TGTGCCAGCAGCGTATCAGGGATGAACACTGAAGCTTTCTTT.

V and J are TRBV4-1 and TRBJ2-4; TRBD1 is a possible D gene (7 bases). V shed 1 base and J shed 14 bases, with 24 bases lying between them. Germline V gene data show CDR1 as MGHRA and CDR2 as YSYEKL. This CDR3 has 16 amino acids. The DNA of the CDR3 is TGCGCCAGCAGCCAAGTCAGTCGACAGGGAGGTAGAGTCGAGTACTTC. Translated, it gives CASSQVSRQGGRVEYF.

The chain links TRBV29-1 to TRBJ2-7; 7 positions match TRBD1. Looked up from germline, CDR1 is SQVTM and CDR2 is ANQGSEA. Germline trimming cut 7 bases from V and 4 bases from J; bases unmatched to any gene: 4. The CDR3 covers 11 residues. CDR3 in amino acids: CSGQGLYEQYF. DNA of the CDR3: TGCAGCGGACAGGGTTTATACGAGCAGTACTTC.

The V call is TRBV29-1, the J call TRBJ2-7, with 11 bases fitting TRBD2. The J segment lost 0 bases and the V segment lost 6 bases, leaving 7 bases of the junction unmatched. Per the germline V gene, CDR1 is SQVTM and CDR2 is ANQGSEA. The CDR3 is made up of 15 amino acids. The CDR3 region is CSVSGTSGFSYEQYF. The CDR3 region has the DNA TGCAGCGTATCCGGGACTAGCGGCTTCTCCTACGAGCAGTACTTC.

The rearrangement joins TRBV15 to TRBJ2-5; D remains ambiguous. V was trimmed by 0 bases and J by 2 bases, leaving 10 bases between them. There are 15 residues in the CDR3. CDR1 is LNHNV and CDR2 is YYDKDF in the germline V gene (reference sequence). This CDR3 is CATSRETGAQETQYF. DNA for the CDR3: TGTGCCACCAGCAGAGAGACGGGCGCACAAGAGACCCAGTACTTC.

The chain links TRBV5-4 to TRBJ2-3; D gene unclear. This CDR3 contains 14 residues. Germline V gene lookup returns CDR1 SGHNT and CDR2 YYREEE (reference sequence). Trimming stripped 0 bases from V and 2 bases from J, with 7 bases between. The CDR3 region is CASSLGGYTDTQYF. The CDR3 DNA is TGTGCCAGCAGCTTGGGCGGTTACACAGATACGCAGTATTTT. Using reference TRBV5-4 and TRBJ2-3 for the parts outside the CDR3, the full variable domain is ETGVTQSPTHLIKTRGQQVTLRCSSQSGHNTVSWYQQALGQGPQFIFQYYREEENGRGNFPPRFSGLQFPNYSSELNVNALELDDSALYLCASSLGGYTDTQYFGPGTRLTVL.

This clonotype has a single count. The CDR3 sequence is CSARTGRTEAFF. The CDR3 coding sequence is TGCAGTGCAAGAACAGGGAGAACTGAAGCTTTCTTT. The J gene is TRBJ1-1, the V gene TRBV20-1; D perhaps matches TRBD1 (6 bases). This CDR3 contains 12 residues. Germline CDR1 reads DFQATT; CDR2 reads SNEGSKA (reference sequence). The V and J ends lost 6 bases and 5 bases respectively, with 13 bases between them.

The chain has TRBV6-5 and TRBJ2-2, with 8 bases that match TRBD1. The germline CDR1 and CDR2 sequences are MNHEY and SVGAGI. V shed 6 bases, J shed 3 bases, and the junction held 6 bases outside the gene matches. This CDR3 is 15 amino acids long. The CDR3 sequence is CASRADRADTGELFF. CDR3 in DNA: TGTGCCAGCAGAGCGGACAGGGCGGACACCGGGGAGCTGTTTTTT.

The chain recombines TRBV7-8 with TRBJ2-7; D is unclear. Between the trimmed V and J ends, which lost 2 bases and 4 bases, there was a span of 18 bases. CDR1 is SGHVS, CDR2 FQNEAQ, per germline. The CDR3 contains 16 residues. The CDR3 DNA is TGTGCCAGCAGCTTAAACCCTCTAGGGTCCGGTTACGAGCAGTACTTC. Amino acids: CASSLNPLGSGYEQYF.

V and J are TRBV27 and TRBJ2-3, with 9 positions matching TRBD1. The J segment lost 1 base and the V segment lost 0 bases, leaving 2 bases of the junction unmatched. The CDR3 has 16 residues. The germline V gene encodes CDR1 MNHEY and CDR2 SMNVEV (reference sequence). CDR3 protein: CASSLSRTGGTDTQYF. DNA for the CDR3: TGTGCCAGCAGTTTATCCCGGACAGGGGGCACAGATACGCAGTATTTT.

The V and J genes are TRBV20-1 and TRBJ2-5; 9 nucleotides align to TRBD2. Trimming removed 3 bases from V and 0 bases from J; junction bases left unmatched: 5. Germline V gene sequence: CDR1 DFQATT, CDR2 SNEGSKA (reference sequence). This CDR3 spans 15 amino acids. This CDR3 is CSASRLAEYQETQYF. The CDR3, as DNA: TGCAGTGCTAGCCGACTAGCGGAGTACCAAGAGACCCAGTACTTC.

The CDR3 protein is CSRSPPGRGGKGYTF. As DNA, the CDR3 is TGCAGTCGTTCGCCACCGGGCCGGGGTGGTAAAGGCTACACCTTC. The chain links TRBV20-1 to TRBJ1-2; no firm D call. The V and J ends lost 8 bases and 8 bases respectively, with 27 bases between them. The CDR3 consists of 15 residues. Germline V gene data show CDR1 as DFQATT and CDR2 as SNEGSKA (reference sequence).

The genes are TRBV4-2 and TRBJ2-5, with 7 bases lining up with TRBD1. Germline assignment: CDR1 LGHNA and CDR2 YNFKEQ. The CDR3 has 14 residues. Germline trimming cut 5 bases from V and 4 bases from J; bases unmatched to any gene: 7. The CDR3 DNA reads as TGTGCCAGCAGCGACAGGGACGGGTTAGAGACCCAGTACTTC. This translates into CASSDRDGLETQYF.

This clonotype was seen a handful of times. The gene calls are TRBV3-1 and TRBJ1-1; D is unresolved. CDR1 and CDR2 (germline): LGHDT, YNNKEL (reference sequence). The V gene lost 6 bases and the J gene lost 2 bases, with 4 bases spanning the gap. The CDR3 is 11 amino acids. The CDR3 DNA reads TGTGCCAGCAGTCGTAACACTGAAGCTTTCTTT. It translates to CASSRNTEAFF.

The gene calls are TRBV28 and TRBJ2-7, with D perhaps TRBD1 (6 bases). The length of the CDR3 is 15 residues. V lost 7 bases and J lost 0, with 16 bases in between. Germline values: CDR1 MDHEN, CDR2 SYDVKM. The CDR3 region is CASITQGSNSYEQYF. The CDR3, as DNA: TGTGCCAGCATCACCCAGGGGTCTAACTCCTACGAGCAGTACTTC.

V is TRBV23-1 and J is TRBJ1-2, with TRBD1 matching 8 bases. TRBV23-1 is placed among ORFs of uncertain function. The CDR3 runs to 17 residues. The junction had 15 bases not matched to a gene; V was cut back by 7 bases and J by 2 bases. In DNA, the CDR3 is TGCGCCAGCATTCTTGCTCTATATCGGACAGGGAACTATGGCTACACCTTC. It specifies CASILALYRTGNYGYTF.